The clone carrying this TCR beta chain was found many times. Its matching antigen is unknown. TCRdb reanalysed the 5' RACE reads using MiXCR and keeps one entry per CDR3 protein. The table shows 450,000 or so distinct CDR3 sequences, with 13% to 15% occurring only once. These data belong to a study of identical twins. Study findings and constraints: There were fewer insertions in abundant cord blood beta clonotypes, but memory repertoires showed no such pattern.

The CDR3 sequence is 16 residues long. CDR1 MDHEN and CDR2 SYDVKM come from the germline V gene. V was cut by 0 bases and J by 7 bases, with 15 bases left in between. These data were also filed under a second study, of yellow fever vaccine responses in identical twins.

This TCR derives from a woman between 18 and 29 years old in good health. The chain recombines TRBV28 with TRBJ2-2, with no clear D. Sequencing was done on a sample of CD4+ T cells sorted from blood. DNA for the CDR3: TGTGCCAGCAGTTTATGGTTACTCGGCGTGGGCGGGGAGCTGTTTTTT. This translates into CASSLWLLGVGGELFF.